Sequencing of this TCR beta chain was carried out in a study of technical replicates of blood from several donors listed by TCRdb under 2017. The germline V and J ends show losses of 1 base and 7 bases respectively, and no gene match explains 7 bases of the junction. Its CDR3 holds 15 amino acids, cysteine through phenylalanine. Only CDR3 DNA is held: 45 bases, read in frame from base 1. Reading the germline V gene (reference sequence) gives CDR1 LNHNV and CDR2 YYDKDF. The library was prepared using the immunoSEQ multiplex PCR assay. Sourced from immuneACCESS, this table was stored by TCRdb with only in-frame sequences that have V and J called. A share of the clones is absent; for the studies checked, an unresolved V gene accounts for under half, and the remainder has no known explanation. Present in this sample are around 85,000 clones, about 95% of which were seen just once. The biggest ten clones account for around 0.25% of the sample.

About this clone: It lacks a known antigen. No base quality information exists; no much larger clone differs at one position.

Recombination connected TRBV15 to TRBJ2-1, and 7 bases in between align with TRBD2. This receptor was identified in a human donor in good health. The specimen sequenced was T cells isolated from PBMCs. Read as DNA, the sequence is TGTGCCACCAGCAGAGCCGGGGGAGGGTATAATGAGCAGTTCTTC. Its translation is CATSRAGGGYNEQFF.